Below, one T cell receptor (beta chain) is given with its context. Its antigen has not been determined. Base qualities are not recorded, but no much larger clone differs from it by a single base. The source of the sample is a study of blood T cell repertoires in COVID-19 (dated by TCRdb to the early 2020s). With respect to the entire study: The collaborator samples originated in the United States, Italy and Spain and spanned the acute and convalescent phases of COVID-19. The material from the prospective study consisted of cDNA or gDNA derived from T cells, B-cell-depleted T cells, or PBMCs. Deeply sampled blood TCRbeta repertoires from subjects exposed to, actively infected with, or recovered from COVID-19 were included in the dataset. The repertoires were released in a freely available public database meant as a resource for research on the immune response to SARS-CoV-2. Samples came from the ongoing ImmuneRACE study (first 160 participants) plus 1,254 subjects from 6 global collaborators. A de-identified subject ID, COVID-19 status, age in years and sex were almost always included in the sample metadata. Where available, HLA class I and class II types were taken from metadata supplied by the sample provider and were not determined by assay-based typing.

Each collaborating institution followed its own protocols to collect whole blood in K2EDTA tubes. For TCRbeta analysis, collaborator samples were shipped as frozen whole blood, as isolated PBMCs, or as DNA extracted from either sample type. The immunoSEQ Assay, a bias-controlled multiplex PCR, was used to amplify TCRbeta CDR3 regions from genomic DNA. The original methods were these. Within the assay, amplification of reference gene primers was used to estimate how many nucleated cells each sample contained. To quantify the absolute abundance of each unique TCRbeta CDR3 rearrangement, sequence reads were collapsed and filtered. Productive Simpson clonality was computed per sample as the square root of Simpson's diversity index over productive rearrangements. In TCRdb, the immuneACCESS table is reduced to in-frame sequences with V and J assigned. These tables do not hold every clone; where another copy was compared, an unresolved V gene accounts for under half, and the others remain unexplained. Clone size and the V and J calls come from that table; the DNA yielded D and trimming. This sample is represented by 150,000 to 200,000 clones; more than 80% of them were singletons. The top ten constitute approximately 8% of the sample.

Sequences SGHNT (CDR1) and YYREEE (CDR2) are obtained from the germline V gene (reference sequence). The CDR3 goes from the cysteine to the phenylalanine over 16 residues. Just CDR3 DNA is preserved here, 48 bases in frame from base 1. V and J are trimmed by 3 bases and 0 bases, and the gene matches miss 5 bases of the junction. Points the paper makes about the study in general: How much clinical and demographic metadata was included differed by source and by participant, and the metadata was provided uncurated.

This clonotype originated in a woman between 55 and 75 years old with acute or convalescent COVID-19. The sequenced sample was peripheral blood. This sequence uses TRBV5-4 and TRBJ1-1, and TRBD1 aligns with 10 junction nucleotides. The encoded CDR3 is CASSSGQGVMNTEAFF. The DNA reads as follows: TGTGCCAGCAGCTCCGGACAGGGGGTTATGAACACTGAAGCTTTCTTT.